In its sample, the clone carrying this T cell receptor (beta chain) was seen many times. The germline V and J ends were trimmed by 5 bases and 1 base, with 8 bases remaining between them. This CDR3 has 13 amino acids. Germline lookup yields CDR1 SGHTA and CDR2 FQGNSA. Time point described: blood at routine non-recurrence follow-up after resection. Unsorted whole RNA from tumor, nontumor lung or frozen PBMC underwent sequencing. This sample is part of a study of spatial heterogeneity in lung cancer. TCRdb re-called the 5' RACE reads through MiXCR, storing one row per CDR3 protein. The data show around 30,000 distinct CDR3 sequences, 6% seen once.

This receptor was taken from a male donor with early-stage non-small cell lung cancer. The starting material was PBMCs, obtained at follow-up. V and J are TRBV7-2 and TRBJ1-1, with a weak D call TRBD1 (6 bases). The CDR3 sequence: CASSLGQNTEAFF. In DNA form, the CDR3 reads TGTGCCAGCAGCCTGGGACAGAACACTGAAGCTTTCTTT.